This TCR beta chain appears in the sequencing data of a study of blood T cell repertoires in COVID-19. Across the study: PBMCs, B-cell-depleted T cells, or T cells were the source of the cDNA or gDNA that made up the material.

This CDR3 is 15 amino acids long. Germline V lookup: CDR1 SGHRS, CDR2 YFSETQ. J lost 0 bases, V lost 0 bases, and 1 base had no gene match. As originally analysed: The assay estimated nucleated cells by amplifying reference gene primers. Produced via immunoSEQ multiplex PCR; TCRdb's table is partial and in-frame only. That table furnishes V, J and clone size, whereas the DNA furnished D and trimming. The table lists around 450,000 clones, 90% of them singletons, with about 0.57% in the top ten. Enrollees, about 18 to 89 years old, lived in approximately 24 US areas. Sequencing used PBMCs or T cells enriched from blood (not recorded which). The origin of this receptor is a man aged 18 to 30 who had recovered from COVID-19. This chain joins TRBV5-1 and TRBJ2-5, with TRBD2 matching 8 bases. The DNA for the CDR3 is TGCGCCAGCAGCTTGGAACTAGCGGACCAAGAGACCCAGTACTTC. Residues: CASSLELADQETQYF.